This TCR beta chain was captured in a study of T cell responses to AZD1222 COVID-19 vaccine. Whole-study results and caveats: Spike-specific TCR breadth and depth grew following two AZD1222 doses. Recipients of AZD1222 seropositive at baseline numbered only 5 or 6. Repertoire collection took place solely once the T cell response had peaked.

Comment on this clone: Its target is unknown.

The assay was immunoSEQ multiplex PCR, and TCRdb's table has in-frame clones only and misses some. The top ten clones hold over 1.5% of a sample with fewer than 200,000 clones, 91% of them seen once. The CDR3 spans 16 residues. Trimming shortened V by 2 bases and J by 0 bases, and 14 bases separated the two germline ends. Germline CDR1 SEHNR, CDR2 FQNEAQ (reference sequence). The sample consisted of peripheral blood, taken 28 days after the second AZD1222 dose. The TCR comes from an adult who received the AZD1222 COVID-19 vaccine. This rearrangement joins TRBV7-9 to TRBJ2-7; D assignment may be TRBD1 or TRBD2 (5 bases each). CDR3 DNA: TGTGCCAGCAGCTTACAGGGACCAGTTACCTCCTACGAGCAGTACTTC. This sequence encodes CASSLQGPVTSYEQYF.